The clone carrying this TCR beta chain has a handful of counts. TCRdb redid the calling of the 5' RACE reads with MiXCR, one entry per CDR3 protein. Seen here are about 87,000 distinct CDR3 sequences, approximately 19% observed once, and the top ten hold about a fifth. As for time point: blood at routine non-recurrence follow-up after resection. This specimen belongs to a study of spatial heterogeneity in lung cancer. The CDR3 runs 15 residues. Trimming removed 0 bases at V and 4 bases at J, with 10 bases between. Germline CDR1 is DFQATT and CDR2 is SNEGSKA (reference sequence). The origin of this receptor is a male donor with early-stage non-small cell lung cancer. Sequenced material: PBMCs, taken at follow-up. V is TRBV20-1 and J is TRBJ2-6; possibly TRBD1 for D (5 bases). Written as DNA, the CDR3 is TGCAGTGCTAGAGATAGGGGCAAAGGGGCCAACGTCCTGACTTTC. This encodes CSARDRGKGANVLTF.